This is a list of T cell receptor beta chains from one sample in a study of blood T cell repertoires in COVID-19. Libraries were prepared by immunoSEQ multiplex PCR; TCRdb keeps only in-frame clonotypes and omits some of them. The sample shows around 170,000 clones, less than 90% of them seen only once. Sequencing was done on a sample of peripheral blood. These TCRs come from a woman in her sixties or seventies with COVID-19, enrolled during active disease. The CDR3 runs from the conserved cysteine through the conserved F or W. A D gene is named only where the DNA matches it firmly. Size is omitted from some rows. Given values are once, few, many or a class for expanded clones.

-	TRBV24-1	-	TRBJ1-2	TGTGCCACCAGTGATTGGAGACAGTTCTATGGCTACACCTTC	CATSDWRQFYGYTF
-	TRBV18	-	TRBJ2-1	TGTGCCAGCTTCGGAACGGAGCCCCTCAATGAGCAGTTCTTC	CASFGTEPLNEQFF
-	TRBV6-5	-	TRBJ2-5	TGTGCCAGCAGGGCTTCGGGATCAGCCCAGTACTTC	CASRASGSAQYF
-	TRBV18	-	TRBJ2-5	TGTGCCAGCTCATCAGAGGCCCCCCCACCGGGGACCCAGTACTTC	CASSSEAPPPGTQYF
TRBD2	TRBV5-1	-	TRBJ2-3	TGCGCCAGCAAGACTAGCGGGAGTGTTACAGATACGCAGTATTTT	CASKTSGSVTDTQYF
TRBD2	TRBV27	-	TRBJ2-7	TGTGCCAGCAGTTCCGCCGGGGGGTACGAGCAGTACTTC	CASSSAGGYEQYF
TRBD1	TRBV27	-	TRBJ2-1	TGTGCCAGCAGTTTTACAGGGGAATACAATGAGCAGTTCTTC	CASSFTGEYNEQFF
-	TRBV7-2	few	TRBJ1-5	TGTGCCAGCAGCTTGCGGCGTGATCAGCCCCAGCATTTT	CASSLRRDQPQHF
-	TRBV28	-	TRBJ1-4	TGTGCCATACAATCGGGTTCTAATGAAAAACTGTTTTTT	CAIQSGSNEKLFF
-	TRBV7-2	-	TRBJ2-5	TGTGCCAGCAGCCCCCGGGGGATGGGGGAGACCCAGTACTTC	CASSPRGMGETQYF
TRBD1	TRBV6-5	-	TRBJ1-1	TGTGCCAGCAGGACAGGGGGGAACACTGAAGCTTTCTTT	CASRTGGNTEAFF
-	TRBV5-5	-	TRBJ2-2	TGTGCCAGCAGCCCTCTGGGAGAAGGAGCCGGGGAGCTGTTTTTT	CASSPLGEGAGELFF
-	TRBV7-8	-	TRBJ1-3	TGTGCCAGCAGCTTCGGTAATAGGGGGTCTGGAAACACCATATATTTT	CASSFGNRGSGNTIYF
-	TRBV19	-	TRBJ2-1	TGTGCCAGTAGGGATGGGACACGGGACAATGAGCAGTTCTTC	CASRDGTRDNEQFF
TRBD1	TRBV19	-	TRBJ1-5	TGTGCCAGTAGTAGGGACAGAGCCAATCAGCCCCAGCATTTT	CASSRDRANQPQHF
-	TRBV12-5	once	TRBJ1-1	TGTGCTAGTGGTTTAGGAGGGAACACTGAAGCTTTCTTT	CASGLGGNTEAFF
-	TRBV27	-	TRBJ2-5	TGTGCCAGCAGTCCACCTTTAGGGGGAATGAACTTC	CASSPPLGGMNF
-	TRBV2	-	TRBJ1-5	TGTGCCAGCAGGTGGGCAATAAACAATCAGCCCCAGCATTTT	CASRWAINNQPQHF
-	TRBV28	-	TRBJ1-5	TGTGCCAGCAGTTTATGGGGTGGGGGGAATCAGCCCCAGCATTTT	CASSLWGGGNQPQHF
-	TRBV14	-	TRBJ2-1	TGTGCCAGCAGCCAACGGGTACTAAGCTCCTACAATGAGCAGTTCTTC	CASSQRVLSSYNEQFF
TRBD2	TRBV24-1	-	TRBJ2-7	TGTGCCACCAGTGACCCTAGCGGGACACCCTACGAGCAGTACTTC	CATSDPSGTPYEQYF
TRBD1	TRBV19	-	TRBJ1-1	TGTGCCAGTAGTACCCACCTCAGGGGGTACACTGAAGCTTTCTTT	CASSTHLRGYTEAFF
-	TRBV6-5	-	TRBJ2-7	TGTGCCAGCAGGTCTGCGACAGGTACCTACGAGCAGTACTTC	CASRSATGTYEQYF